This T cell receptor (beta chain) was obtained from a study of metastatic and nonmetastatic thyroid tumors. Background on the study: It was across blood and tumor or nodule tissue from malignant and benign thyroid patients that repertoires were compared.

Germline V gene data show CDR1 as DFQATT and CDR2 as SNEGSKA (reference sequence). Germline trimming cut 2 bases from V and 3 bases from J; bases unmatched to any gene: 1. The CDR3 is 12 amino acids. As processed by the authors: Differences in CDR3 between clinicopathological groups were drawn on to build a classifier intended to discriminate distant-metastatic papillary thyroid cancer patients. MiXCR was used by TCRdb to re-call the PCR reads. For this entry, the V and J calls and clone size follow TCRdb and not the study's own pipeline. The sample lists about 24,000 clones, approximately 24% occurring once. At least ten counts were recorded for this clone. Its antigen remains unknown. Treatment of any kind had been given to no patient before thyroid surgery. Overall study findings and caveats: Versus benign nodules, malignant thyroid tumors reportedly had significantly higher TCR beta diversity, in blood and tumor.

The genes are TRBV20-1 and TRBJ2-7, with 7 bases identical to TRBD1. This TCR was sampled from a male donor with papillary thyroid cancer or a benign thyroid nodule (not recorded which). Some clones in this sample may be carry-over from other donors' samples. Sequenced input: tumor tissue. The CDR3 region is CSARQGVYEQYF. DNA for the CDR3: TGCAGTGCTAGACAGGGGGTCTACGAGCAGTACTTC.